The 15 T cell receptor beta chains below all came from one sample that was sequenced in a study of blood T cell repertoires in COVID-19. Here immunoSEQ multiplex PCR was the method, and the copy in TCRdb shows in-frame clones only, minus some. The table lists about 260,000 clones, 83% of them singletons. The specimen was peripheral blood. The receptor source for this set is a woman between 50 and 59 years old who had recovered from COVID-19.

The chain combines TRBV7-2 with TRBJ2-3, with 8 positions matching TRBD2. The V gene end was trimmed by 4 bases and the J gene end by 4 bases; junction bases not matched to a gene: 10. Germline values: CDR1 SGHTA, CDR2 FQGNSA. This CDR3 has 16 residues. The CDR3, as DNA: TGTGCCAGCAGCTCTAGACTAGCGCTAATGGCAGATACGCAGTATTTT. Translation gives CASSSRLALMADTQYF.

The count of this clone is one. This chain joins TRBV27 and TRBJ2-7; weak D call: TRBD2 (6 bases). Between the trimmed V and J ends, which lost 2 bases and 4 bases, there was a span of 12 bases. Germline CDR1 is MNHEY and CDR2 is SMNVEV (reference sequence). The CDR3 spans 14 residues. The CDR3 loop is CASSLGTPAYEQYF. The CDR3 DNA sequence: TGTGCCAGCAGTTTAGGGACTCCGGCGTACGAGCAGTACTTC.

The CDR3 reads CASGDSTFSYNEQFF. CDR3 DNA: TGTGCCAGCGGGGACTCTACCTTTTCCTACAATGAGCAGTTCTTC. The V and J genes are TRBV27 and TRBJ2-1, with D perhaps matching TRBD2 (6 bases). There are 15 residues in the CDR3. V was cut by 8 bases and J by 1 base, with 15 bases left in between. The germline V gene encodes CDR1 MNHEY and CDR2 SMNVEV (reference sequence).

The chain's CDR3 is CASSLDMDSREKLFF. The CDR3 DNA follows: TGTGCCAGCAGCTTAGACATGGACAGCCGAGAAAAACTGTTTTTT. The V gene is TRBV7-9, the J gene TRBJ1-4, with D maybe TRBD1 (6 bases). The CDR3 has 15 amino acids. Looked up from germline, CDR1 is SEHNR and CDR2 is FQNEAQ (reference sequence). V was trimmed by 1 base and J by 8 bases, leaving 14 bases between them.

Here the CDR3 reads CASSQGIPGLATSTDTQYF. As DNA, the CDR3 is TGTGCCAGCAGCCAGGGCATTCCGGGACTAGCGACTAGCACAGATACGCAGTATTTT. J is TRBJ2-3 and V is TRBV27; 10 bases are shared with TRBD2. There are 19 residues in the CDR3. Germline V gene lookup returns CDR1 MNHEY and CDR2 SMNVEV (reference sequence). V trimming: 6 bases; J trimming: 0 bases; junction bases outside the gene matches: 15.

The chain carries TRBV4-3 and TRBJ2-7; no clear D gene. Germline CDR1 is LGHNA and CDR2 is YSLEER. The V gene lost 0 bases and the J gene lost 4 bases, with 13 bases spanning the gap. This CDR3 is built from 15 residues. In DNA form, the CDR3 reads TGCGCCAGCAGCCAAGATCTCAGGTTTGGGTACGAGCAGTACTTC. It encodes CASSQDLRFGYEQYF.

The chain carries TRBV7-9 and TRBJ1-4; TRBD1 aligns across 7 bases. The CDR3 covers 17 residues. The J segment lost 3 bases and the V segment lost 0 bases, leaving 7 bases of the junction unmatched. Looked up from germline, CDR1 is SEHNR and CDR2 is FQNEAQ (reference sequence). The CDR3: CASSLAGGYSSNEKLFF. DNA for the CDR3: TGTGCCAGCAGCTTAGCAGGGGGCTACTCATCTAATGAAAAACTGTTTTTT.

This clone appeared a single time. The chain is built from TRBV19 and TRBJ1-5, with a tentative D call TRBD1 (5 bases). This CDR3 region has 15 residues. Germline CDR1 reads LNHDA; CDR2 reads SQIVND (reference sequence). V dropped 3 bases and J dropped 3 bases, with 12 bases sitting between them. The CDR3 region has the DNA TGTGCCAGTAGTATCGGGCAGGGAATCAATCAGCCCCAGCATTTT. It yields the protein CASSIGQGINQPQHF.

The chain recombines TRBV18 with TRBJ2-5, with 12 bases that match TRBD1. This CDR3 has 16 amino acids. V was pared by 2 bases and J by 4 bases, with 5 bases of the junction left unmatched. Germline assignment: CDR1 KGHSH and CDR2 LQKENI. This CDR3 reads CASSPSGTGGGETQYF. In DNA form, the CDR3 reads TGTGCCAGCTCACCATCCGGGACAGGGGGCGGAGAGACCCAGTACTTC.

The V and J genes are TRBV24-1 and TRBJ2-1, with 9 bases that match TRBD2. The CDR3 consists of 15 residues. Germline assignment: CDR1 KGHDR and CDR2 SFDVKD. V shed 4 bases, J shed 3 bases, and the junction held 3 bases outside the gene matches. The chain's CDR3 is CATSDLAGNYNEQFF. The CDR3 DNA reads TGTGCCACCAGTGACCTAGCGGGGAACTACAATGAGCAGTTCTTC.

V is TRBV19 and J is TRBJ2-6; 7 bases match TRBD2. The CDR3 is 17 amino acids. The ends lost 5 bases at V and 2 bases at J; junction bases unmatched: 9. CDR1 is LNHDA, CDR2 SQIVND, per germline (reference sequence). This CDR3 reads CASSSRSGTTGANVLTF. For the CDR3, the DNA is TGTGCCAGTAGTTCTCGCTCCGGGACTACTGGGGCCAACGTCCTGACTTTC.

This clone was detected only a few times. The chain has TRBV7-9 and TRBJ2-7, with D possibly matching TRBD2 (5 bases). Germline-derived CDR1 and CDR2 are SEHNR and FQNEAQ (reference sequence). The CDR3 length is 15 residues. The ends were cut back, 5 bases at V and 1 base at J, with 15 bases in the middle. CDR3 sequence: CASSPPGGRSYEQYF. Here the CDR3 DNA reads TGTGCCAGCAGCCCTCCGGGCGGGCGATCCTACGAGCAGTACTTC.

This clone appeared a single time. The rearrangement uses TRBV11-2 and TRBJ2-2; 8 bases fit TRBD2. J lost 3 bases, V lost 6 bases, and 3 bases had no gene match. The CDR3 runs 14 residues. Germline-derived CDR1 and CDR2 are SGHAT and FQNNGV. CDR3 bases: TGTGCCAGCAGACCACTAGCGGACACCGGGGAGCTGTTTTTT. This gives the protein CASRPLADTGELFF.

The chain carries TRBV11-3 and TRBJ2-5; 12 bases agree with TRBD1. Germline loops: CDR1 SGHNT, CDR2 YENEEA. This CDR3 is built from 16 residues. V was pared by 0 bases and J by 6 bases, with 5 bases of the junction left unmatched. The CDR3 sequence is CASSLDGTGGMKTQYF. DNA of the CDR3: TGTGCCAGCAGCTTAGATGGGACAGGGGGCATGAAGACCCAGTACTTC.

This chain links TRBV5-1 with TRBJ2-3; 15 bases are a match to TRBD2. This CDR3 contains 19 residues. Germline-derived CDR1 and CDR2 are SGHRS and YFSETQ. After removal of 4 bases from V and 3 bases from J, the junction contained 12 bases not matched to a gene. The CDR3 is CASSPRTSGGVIRTDTQYF. As DNA, the CDR3 is TGCGCCAGCAGCCCACGGACTAGCGGGGGGGTTATCAGAACAGATACGCAGTATTTT.